This TCR beta chain was retrieved from a study of OX40 agonist ivuxolimab in advanced cancers. The overall study: Ivuxolimab, which is an agonistic anti-OX40 (CD134) antibody, was administered to the patients. General study points: Still undetermined is the antigen specificity of the expanded peripheral T cells. In general, CD8+ T cells held more expanded clones than CD4+ did, on average.

A remark on this clone: The antigen is unknown.

Sequencing used immunoSEQ multiplex PCR; TCRdb keeps in-frame clones, though not all of them. This sample has approximately 59,000 clones; roughly nine tenths occur once, and the top ten carry around 0.73%. The CDR3 consists of 13 residues. V was clipped by 7 bases and J by 5 bases, with 12 bases between them. Germline lookup yields CDR1 KGHSH and CDR2 LQKENI. Sequenced here: CD4+ or CD8+ T cells sorted from blood, sampled in a trial of the OX40 agonist ivuxolimab. This TCR came from an adult with an advanced solid tumor such as melanoma, head and neck, liver or kidney cancer. The V gene is TRBV18, the J gene TRBJ1-5; a possible D gene is TRBD1 (6 bases). In DNA form, the CDR3 reads TGTGCCAGCTTCGGGGGCAGGGATCAGCCCCAGCATTTT. This encodes CASFGGRDQPQHF.